Listed here is a single T cell receptor beta chain. Libraries were prepared by immunoSEQ multiplex PCR; TCRdb keeps only in-frame clonotypes and omits some of them. The data show roughly 69,000 clones, with approximately 90% seen just once and roughly 1.5% held by the top ten. These data originate in a study of T cell changes during pregnancy in multiple sclerosis. This receptor was taken from a female donor with multiple sclerosis, enrolled in a pregnancy study. The specimen comprised peripheral blood, sampled after pregnancy.

The CDR3 DNA reads TGCGCCAGCAGTGAGTCGACTCTATTGCAGGGTAGCAATCAGCCCCAGCATTTT. Its protein is CASSESTLLQGSNQPQHF. This chain links TRBV10-1 with TRBJ1-5; TRBD1 might be the D (5 bases). The CDR3 length is 18 residues. Trimming removed 0 bases from V and 0 bases from J, with 15 bases in between. Germline V gives CDR1 WNHNN, CDR2 SYGVQD (reference sequence).